These 8 T cell receptor beta chains share one sample of origin, sequenced in a study of low-dose radiotherapy and immunotherapy resistance in tumors. With TRAV- and TRBV-specific primers, first-strand cDNA was made, covering the alpha and beta chains. The authors amplified TCRs for 20 to 25 PCR cycles with a constant-region primer and a V-primer adapter. Via MiXCR, TCRdb re-called the reads, giving one row per CDR3 protein. The top ten hold about 1% of the sample, which has some 88,000 distinct CDR3 sequences, more than 8% seen once. The time point is: before trial treatment. The sequences come from PBMCs, collected before treatment. The source of these receptors is a male donor with prostate cancer.

This clonotype was counted between two and nine times. The chain is built from TRBV2 and TRBJ2-7; no clear D. From germline, CDR1 is SNHLY and CDR2 FYNNEI. V was trimmed by 3 bases and J by 3 bases, leaving 9 bases between them. The CDR3 length is 13 residues. The CDR3 nucleotides are TGTGCCAGCAGTGATAAACCGCACTACGAGCAGTACTTC. The encoded protein is CASSDKPHYEQYF. Together with reference TRBV2 and TRBJ2-7, the CDR3 gives the full variable domain: EPEVTQTPSHQVTQMGQEVILRCVPISNHLYFYWYRQILGQKVEFLVSFYNNEISEKSEIFDDQFSVERPDGSNFTLKIRSTKLEDSAMYFCASSDKPHYEQYFGPGTRLTVT.

This clonotype was seen many times. The V gene is TRBV6-5, the J gene TRBJ1-2, with unresolved D. Trimming pared 6 bases from V and 6 bases from J, leaving 17 bases between. This CDR3 contains 14 residues. Looked up from germline, CDR1 is MNHEY and CDR2 is SVGAGI. The CDR3, as DNA: TGTGCCAGCAGACCACACGCTTCGGGTCATGGCTACACCTTC. Residues: CASRPHASGHGYTF.

Details on this clonotype: The likely explanation is a read error, given a far larger clone one base away. The chain links TRBV4-2 to TRBJ2-7, with a weak D call TRBD1 (5 bases). Trimming took off 1 base at V and 7 bases at J, with 17 bases between the two ends. The CDR3 consists of 15 residues. The germline V gene has CDR1 LGHNA and CDR2 YNFKEQ. CDR3 in DNA: TGTGCCAGCAGCCAAGGACAGATCAGCTACAATGAGCAGTACTTC. This sequence encodes CASSQGQISYNEQYF.

This clonotype turned up a few times. Being one base from a much bigger clone, this may be a read error. The V call is TRBV3-1, the J call TRBJ2-7, with D possibly being TRBD1 or TRBD2 (6 bases each). The CDR3 consists of 14 residues. Trimming removed 1 base from V and 6 bases from J, with 13 bases in between. From germline, CDR1 is LGHDT and CDR2 YNNKEL (reference sequence). The CDR3 spells CASSQVGGRCEQYF. As DNA, the CDR3 is TGTGCCAGCAGCCAAGTTGGGGGGCGATGCGAGCAGTACTTC.

This clonotype was counted many times. The chain joins TRBV7-8 to TRBJ2-7; D perhaps matches TRBD1 (6 bases). V lost 4 bases and J 4 bases, leaving 14 bases between the germline ends. The CDR3 length is 14 residues. Germline V gene lookup returns CDR1 SGHVS and CDR2 FQNEAQ. The DNA of the CDR3 is TGTGCCAGCAGCTCTAACGAGGGGGTTTACGAGCAGTACTTC. Translating it yields CASSSNEGVYEQYF.

Ten or more counts support this clonotype. V and J are TRBV30 and TRBJ2-5; D is unresolved. The germline V and J ends were trimmed by 6 bases and 4 bases, with 9 bases remaining between them. This CDR3 has 11 residues. Germline V CDR1 and CDR2: GTSNPN, SVGIG (reference sequence). CDR3 sequence: CACDIGETQYF. CDR3 sequence (DNA): TGTGCCTGCGATATTGGAGAGACCCAGTACTTC.

A remark on this clonotype: A far larger clone is just one base off, so this is likely a read error. The CDR3: CASSGTGTGGELFF. CDR3 nucleotide sequence: TGTGCCAGCAGCGGGACAGGGACGGGCGGGGAGCTGTTTTTT. J is TRBJ2-2 and V is TRBV27, with 9 nucleotides matching TRBD1. Germline assignment: CDR1 MNHEY and CDR2 SMNVEV (reference sequence). The trim removed 6 bases at V and 7 bases at J, leaving 6 bases unmatched. The CDR3 extends over 14 amino acids.

The V and J genes are TRBV28 and TRBJ2-1; 8 positions match TRBD2. V shed 6 bases and J 2 bases; nucleotides not matched to a gene: 6. Germline values: CDR1 MDHEN, CDR2 SYDVKM. The CDR3 runs to 15 residues. The CDR3: CASRQAGATYNEQFF. The CDR3 coding sequence is TGTGCCAGCAGACAAGCGGGAGCCACCTACAATGAGCAGTTCTTC.